Detailed here is one T cell receptor (beta chain). The sample comes from a study of blood T cell repertoires in COVID-19. The wider study: T cells, B-cell-depleted T cells, or PBMCs provided the cDNA or gDNA that served as material.

Germline values: CDR1 SGHRS, CDR2 YFSETQ. The CDR3 spans 13 residues. Deletions cut 8 bases from V and 2 bases from J, with 13 bases between. Method: immunoSEQ multiplex PCR; TCRdb's copy keeps in-frame clones and lacks some. Here the sample spans around 250,000 clones, around 88% being singletons. The rearrangement links TRBV5-1 to TRBJ2-5; D remains ambiguous. The sequenced sample was peripheral blood. This clonotype was obtained from a man older than 75 with acute or convalescent COVID-19. DNA of the CDR3: TGCGCCAGTACGTACGGTGGTCAAGAGACCCAGTACTTC. It yields the protein CASTYGGQETQYF.